This entry features one TCR beta chain sequence. Cohort 3 donors were reported recovered after two negative PCRs, clearance, or symptom resolution. Per germline, CDR1 KGHDR and CDR2 SFDVKD. V gave up 6 bases and J gave up 3 bases, with 10 bases separating them. The CDR3 has 14 amino acids. Using immunoSEQ multiplex PCR, the repertoire was profiled, and TCRdb retains in-frame clones only, with some absent. The table has 450,000 to 500,000 clones, approximately 91% seen once. This sample is drawn from a study of blood T cell repertoires in COVID-19. The TCR originated in a woman aged 60-75 years who had recovered from COVID-19. Sequencing was performed on PBMCs or T cells enriched from blood (not recorded which). The gene calls are TRBV24-1 and TRBJ2-2; D remains unclear. CDR3 loop: CATSSDWDTGELFF. The CDR3 DNA sequence: TGTGCCACCAGTTCCGACTGGGACACCGGGGAGCTGTTTTTT.